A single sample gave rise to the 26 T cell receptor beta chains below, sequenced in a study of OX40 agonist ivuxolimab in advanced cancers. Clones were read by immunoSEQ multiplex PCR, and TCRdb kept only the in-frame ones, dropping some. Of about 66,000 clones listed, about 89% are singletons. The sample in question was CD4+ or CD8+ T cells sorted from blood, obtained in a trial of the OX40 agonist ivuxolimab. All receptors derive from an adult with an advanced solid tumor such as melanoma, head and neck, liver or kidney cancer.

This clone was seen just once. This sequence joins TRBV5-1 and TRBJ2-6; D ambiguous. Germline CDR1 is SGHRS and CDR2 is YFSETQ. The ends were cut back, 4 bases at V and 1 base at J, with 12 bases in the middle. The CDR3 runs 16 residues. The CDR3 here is CASSPGRASGANVLTF. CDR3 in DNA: TGCGCCAGCAGCCCTGGACGCGCTTCTGGGGCCAACGTCCTGACTTTC.

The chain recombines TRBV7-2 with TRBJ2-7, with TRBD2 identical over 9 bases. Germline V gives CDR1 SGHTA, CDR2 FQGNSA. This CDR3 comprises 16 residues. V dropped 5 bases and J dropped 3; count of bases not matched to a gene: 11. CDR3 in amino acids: CASSLWASGALYEQYF. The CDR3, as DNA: TGTGCCAGCAGCCTCTGGGCTAGCGGGGCCCTCTACGAGCAGTACTTC.

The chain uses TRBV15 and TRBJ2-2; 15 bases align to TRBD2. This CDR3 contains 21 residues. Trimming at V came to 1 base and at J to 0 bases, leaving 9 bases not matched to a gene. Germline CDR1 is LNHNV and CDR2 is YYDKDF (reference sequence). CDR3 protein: CATSRGQPGLAGGTNTGELFF. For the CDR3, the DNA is TGTGCCACCAGCAGAGGACAACCGGGACTAGCGGGAGGAACGAACACCGGGGAGCTGTTTTTT.

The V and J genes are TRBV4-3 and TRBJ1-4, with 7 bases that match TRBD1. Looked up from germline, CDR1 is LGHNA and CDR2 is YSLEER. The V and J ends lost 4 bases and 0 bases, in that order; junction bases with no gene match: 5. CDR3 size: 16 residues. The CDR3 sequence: CASSRDSVATNEKLFF. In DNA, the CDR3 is TGCGCCAGCAGCCGGGACAGCGTTGCAACTAATGAAAAACTGTTTTTT.

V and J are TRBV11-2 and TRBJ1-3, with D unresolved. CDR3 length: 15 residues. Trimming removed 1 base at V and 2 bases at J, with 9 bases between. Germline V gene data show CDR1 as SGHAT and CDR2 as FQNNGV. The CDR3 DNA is TGTGCCAGCAGCTTAGGGTCGCGAACTGGAAACACCATATATTTT. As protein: CASSLGSRTGNTIYF.

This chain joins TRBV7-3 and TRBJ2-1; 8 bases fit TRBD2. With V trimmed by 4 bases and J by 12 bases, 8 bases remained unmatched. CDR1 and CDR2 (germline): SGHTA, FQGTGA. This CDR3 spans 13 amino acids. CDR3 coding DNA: TGTGCCAGCAGCTACGAGACTAGCGTGAGGCAGTTCTTC. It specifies CASSYETSVRQFF.

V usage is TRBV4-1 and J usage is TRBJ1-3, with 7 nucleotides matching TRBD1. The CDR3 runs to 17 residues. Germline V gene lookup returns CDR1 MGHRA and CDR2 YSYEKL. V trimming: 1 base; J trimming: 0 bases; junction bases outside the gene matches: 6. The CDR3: CASSQGQGGLSGNTIYF. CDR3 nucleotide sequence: TGCGCCAGCAGCCAAGGTCAGGGGGGCCTCTCTGGAAACACCATATATTTT.

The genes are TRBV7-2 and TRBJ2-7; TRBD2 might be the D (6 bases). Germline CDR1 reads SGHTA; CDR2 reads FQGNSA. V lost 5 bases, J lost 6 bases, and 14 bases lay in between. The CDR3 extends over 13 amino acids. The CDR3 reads CASSRRLVTEQYF. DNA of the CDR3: TGTGCCAGCAGCCGCCGACTAGTGACCGAGCAGTACTTC.

Here the CDR3 DNA reads TGTGCCAGCAGTCGCAGGGGCACTCAACCGGAGACCCAGTACTTC. Its translation is CASSRRGTQPETQYF. This chain uses TRBV7-2 with TRBJ2-5, with TRBD1 as a possible D gene (6 bases). The V end lost 6 bases, the J end lost 5 bases, and 19 bases lay between the germline ends. CDR3 length: 15 amino acids. CDR1 and CDR2 from the germline V gene are SGHTA and FQGNSA.

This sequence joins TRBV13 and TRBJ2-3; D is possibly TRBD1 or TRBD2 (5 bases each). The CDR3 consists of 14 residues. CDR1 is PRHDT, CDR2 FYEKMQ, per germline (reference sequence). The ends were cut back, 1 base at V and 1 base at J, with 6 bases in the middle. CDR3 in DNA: TGTGCCAGCAGCTTAGCGGGACGCACAGATACGCAGTATTTT. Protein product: CASSLAGRTDTQYF. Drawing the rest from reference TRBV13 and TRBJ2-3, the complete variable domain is AAGVIQSPRHLIKEKRETATLKCYPIPRHDTVYWYQQGPGQDPQFLISFYEKMQSDKGSIPDRFSAQQFSDYHSELNMSSLELGDSALYFCASSLAGRTDTQYFGPGTRLTVL.

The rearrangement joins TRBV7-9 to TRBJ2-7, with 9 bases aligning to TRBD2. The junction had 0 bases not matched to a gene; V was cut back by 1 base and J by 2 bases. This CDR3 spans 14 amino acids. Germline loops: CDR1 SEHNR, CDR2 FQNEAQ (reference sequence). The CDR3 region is CASSLGGRAYEQYF. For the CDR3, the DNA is TGTGCCAGCAGCTTAGGCGGGAGGGCCTACGAGCAGTACTTC.

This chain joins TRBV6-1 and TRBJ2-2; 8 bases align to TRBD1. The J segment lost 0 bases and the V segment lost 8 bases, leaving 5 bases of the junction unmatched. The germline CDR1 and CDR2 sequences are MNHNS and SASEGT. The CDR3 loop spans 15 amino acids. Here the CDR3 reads CASGLQGANTGELFF. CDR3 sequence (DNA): TGTGCCAGCGGATTACAGGGGGCGAACACCGGGGAGCTGTTTTTT.

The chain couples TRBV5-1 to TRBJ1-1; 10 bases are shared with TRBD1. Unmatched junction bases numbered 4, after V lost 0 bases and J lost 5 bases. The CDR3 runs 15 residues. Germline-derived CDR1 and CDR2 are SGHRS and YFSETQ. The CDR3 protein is CASSLGQGAHTEAFF. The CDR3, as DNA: TGCGCCAGCAGCTTGGGACAGGGGGCTCATACTGAAGCTTTCTTT.

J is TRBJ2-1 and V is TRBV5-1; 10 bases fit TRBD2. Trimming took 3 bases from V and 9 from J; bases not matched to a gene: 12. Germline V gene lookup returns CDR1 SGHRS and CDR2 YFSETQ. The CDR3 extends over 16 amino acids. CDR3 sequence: CASSSTLAGSPGEQFF. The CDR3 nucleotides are TGCGCCAGCAGCTCGACACTAGCGGGAAGCCCCGGTGAGCAGTTCTTC.

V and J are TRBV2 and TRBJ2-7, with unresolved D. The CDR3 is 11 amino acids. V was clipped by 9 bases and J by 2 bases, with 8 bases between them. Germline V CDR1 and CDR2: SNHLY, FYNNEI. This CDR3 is CARGLAYEQYF. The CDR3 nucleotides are TGTGCCAGGGGCTTGGCCTACGAGCAGTACTTC.

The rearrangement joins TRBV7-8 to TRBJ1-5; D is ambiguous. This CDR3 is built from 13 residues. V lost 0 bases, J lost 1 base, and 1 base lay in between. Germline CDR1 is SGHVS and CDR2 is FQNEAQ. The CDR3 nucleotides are TGTGCCAGCAGCTTAGCCAGCAATCAGCCCCAGCATTTT. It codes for CASSLASNQPQHF. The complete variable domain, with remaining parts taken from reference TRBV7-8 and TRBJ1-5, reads GAGVSQSPRYKVAKRGQDVALRCDPISGHVSLFWYQQALGQGPEFLTYFQNEAQLDKSGLPSDRFFAERPEGSVSTLKIQRTQQEDSAVYLCASSLASNQPQHFGDGTRLSIL.

CDR3 in amino acids: CASSPLGTNTGELFF. CDR3 DNA: TGTGCCAGCTCTCCCCTGGGGACGAACACCGGGGAGCTGTTTTTT. J is TRBJ2-2 and V is TRBV18; no clear D. CDR3 length equals 15 residues. Trimming took off 6 bases at V and 0 bases at J, with 11 bases between the two ends. Germline CDR1 KGHSH, CDR2 LQKENI.

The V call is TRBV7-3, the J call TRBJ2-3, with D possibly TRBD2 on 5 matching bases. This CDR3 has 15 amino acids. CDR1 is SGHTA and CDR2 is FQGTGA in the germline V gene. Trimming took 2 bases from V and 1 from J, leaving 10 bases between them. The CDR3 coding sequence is TGTGCCAGCAGCTTAGACCAAGCGGGCACAGATACGCAGTATTTT. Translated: CASSLDQAGTDTQYF.

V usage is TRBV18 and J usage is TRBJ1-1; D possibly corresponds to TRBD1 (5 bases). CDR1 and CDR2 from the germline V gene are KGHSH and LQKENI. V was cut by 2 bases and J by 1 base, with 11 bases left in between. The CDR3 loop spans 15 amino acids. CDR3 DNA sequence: TGTGCCAGCTCACCAATGGGGGGTCAGAACACTGAAGCTTTCTTT. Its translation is CASSPMGGQNTEAFF.

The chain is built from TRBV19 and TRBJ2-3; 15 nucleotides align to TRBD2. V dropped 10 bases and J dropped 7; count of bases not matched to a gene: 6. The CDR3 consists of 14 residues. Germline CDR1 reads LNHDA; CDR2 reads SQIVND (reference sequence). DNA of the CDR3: TGTGCCACCGGGACTAGCGGGAGGATGTATACGCAGTATTTT. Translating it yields CATGTSGRMYTQYF.

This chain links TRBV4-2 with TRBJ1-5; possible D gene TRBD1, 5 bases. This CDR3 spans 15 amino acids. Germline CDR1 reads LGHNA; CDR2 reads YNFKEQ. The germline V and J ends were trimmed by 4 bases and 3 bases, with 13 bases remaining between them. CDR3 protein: CASSRAGGDNQPQHF. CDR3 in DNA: TGTGCCAGCAGCCGCGCGGGGGGAGACAATCAGCCCCAGCATTTT.

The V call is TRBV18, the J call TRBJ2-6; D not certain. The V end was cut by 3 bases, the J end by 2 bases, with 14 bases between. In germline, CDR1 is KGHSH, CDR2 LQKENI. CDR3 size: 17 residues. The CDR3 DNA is TGTGCCAGCTCACCGTCGCCCAGGCCAACTGGGGCCAACGTCCTGACTTTC. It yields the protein CASSPSPRPTGANVLTF.

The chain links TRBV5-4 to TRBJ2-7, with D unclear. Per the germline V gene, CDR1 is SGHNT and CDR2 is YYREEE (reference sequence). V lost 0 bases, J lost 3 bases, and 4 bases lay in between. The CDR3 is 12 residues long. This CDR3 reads CASSLESYEQYF. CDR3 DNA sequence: TGTGCCAGCAGCTTGGAAAGCTACGAGCAGTACTTC. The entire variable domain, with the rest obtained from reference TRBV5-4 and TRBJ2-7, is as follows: ETGVTQSPTHLIKTRGQQVTLRCSSQSGHNTVSWYQQALGQGPQFIFQYYREEENGRGNFPPRFSGLQFPNYSSELNVNALELDDSALYLCASSLESYEQYFGPGTRLTVT.

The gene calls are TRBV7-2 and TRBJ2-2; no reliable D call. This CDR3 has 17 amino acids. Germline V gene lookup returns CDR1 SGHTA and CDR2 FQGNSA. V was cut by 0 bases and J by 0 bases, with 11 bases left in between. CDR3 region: CASSLARPPTNTGELFF. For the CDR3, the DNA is TGTGCCAGCAGCTTAGCGCGGCCACCAACGAACACCGGGGAGCTGTTTTTT.

As DNA, the CDR3 is TGTGCCAGCAGCTTAGCTCGGCAGTTTAAAGAGACCCAGTACTTC. Its protein is CASSLARQFKETQYF. This sequence joins TRBV7-9 and TRBJ2-5; D is ambiguous. This CDR3 is built from 15 residues. V was clipped by 0 bases and J by 3 bases, with 11 bases between them. CDR1 is SEHNR and CDR2 is FQNEAQ in the germline V gene (reference sequence).

The CDR3 sequence: CASRYGLADGYEQYF. The CDR3 DNA is TGTGCCAGCAGATACGGACTAGCGGACGGGTACGAGCAGTACTTC. J is TRBJ2-7 and V is TRBV2, with 10 nucleotides matching TRBD2. The CDR3 is made up of 15 amino acids. V shed 6 bases, J shed 4 bases, and the junction held 9 bases outside the gene matches. Germline CDR1 and CDR2: SNHLY and FYNNEI.